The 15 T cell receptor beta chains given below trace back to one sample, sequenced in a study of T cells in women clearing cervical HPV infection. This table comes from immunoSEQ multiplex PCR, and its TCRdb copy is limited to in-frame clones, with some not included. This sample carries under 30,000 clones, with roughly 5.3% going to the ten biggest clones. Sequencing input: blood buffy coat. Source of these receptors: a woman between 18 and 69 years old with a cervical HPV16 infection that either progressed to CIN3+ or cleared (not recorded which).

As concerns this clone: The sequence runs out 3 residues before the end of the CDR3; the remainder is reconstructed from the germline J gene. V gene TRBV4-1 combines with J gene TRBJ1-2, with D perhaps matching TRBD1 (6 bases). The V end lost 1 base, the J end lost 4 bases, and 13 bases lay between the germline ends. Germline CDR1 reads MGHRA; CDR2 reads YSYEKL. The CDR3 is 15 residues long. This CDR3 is CASSQVGGGSYGYTF. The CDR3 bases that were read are TGCGCCAGCAGCCAAGTCGGTGGGGGCAGCTATGGC.

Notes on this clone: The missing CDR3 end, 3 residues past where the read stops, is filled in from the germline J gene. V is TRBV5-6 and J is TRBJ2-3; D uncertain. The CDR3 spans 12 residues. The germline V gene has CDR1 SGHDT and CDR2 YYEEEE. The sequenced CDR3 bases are TGTGCCAGCAGCATTAGCAATCAGCCG. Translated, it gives CASSISNQP. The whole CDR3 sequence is CASSISNQPQYF.

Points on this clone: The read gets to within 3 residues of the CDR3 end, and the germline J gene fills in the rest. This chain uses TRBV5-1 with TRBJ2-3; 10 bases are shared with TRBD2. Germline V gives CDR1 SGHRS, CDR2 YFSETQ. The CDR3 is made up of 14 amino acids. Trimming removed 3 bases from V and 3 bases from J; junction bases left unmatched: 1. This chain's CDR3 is CASSSGLATDTQYF. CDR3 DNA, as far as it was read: TGCGCCAGCAGCTCGGGACTAGCGACAGATACG. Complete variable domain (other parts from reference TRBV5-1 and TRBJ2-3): KAGVTQTPRYLIKTRGQQVTLSCSPISGHRSVSWYQQTPGQGLQFLFEYFSETQRNKGNFPGRFSGRQFSNSRSEMNVSTLELGDSALYLCASSSGLATDTQYFGPGTRLTVL.

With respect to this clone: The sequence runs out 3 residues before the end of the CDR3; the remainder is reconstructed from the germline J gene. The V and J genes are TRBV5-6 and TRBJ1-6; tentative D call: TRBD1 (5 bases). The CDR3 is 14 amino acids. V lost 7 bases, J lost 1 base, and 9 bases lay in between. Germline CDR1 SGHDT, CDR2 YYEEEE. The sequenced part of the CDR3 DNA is TGTGCCAGCGGGAAGGGGTCCTATAATTCACCC. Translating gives CASGKGSYNSP. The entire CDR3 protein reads CASGKGSYNSPLHF.

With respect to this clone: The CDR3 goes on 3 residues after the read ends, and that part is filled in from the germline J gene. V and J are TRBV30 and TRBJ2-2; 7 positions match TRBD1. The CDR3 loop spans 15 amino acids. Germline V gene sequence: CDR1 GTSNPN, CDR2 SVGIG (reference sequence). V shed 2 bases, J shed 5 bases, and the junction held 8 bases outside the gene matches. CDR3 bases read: TGTGCCTGGAGTCCCCTCGACAGGGAGACCGGGGAG. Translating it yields CAWSPLDRETGE. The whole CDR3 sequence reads CAWSPLDRETGELFF. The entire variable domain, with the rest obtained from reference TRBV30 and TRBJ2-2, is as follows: SQTIHQWPATLVQPVGSPLSLECTVEGTSNPNLYWYRQAAGRGLQLLFYSVGIGQISSEVPQNLSASRPQDRQFILSSKKLLLSDSGFYLCAWSPLDRETGELFFGEGSRLTVL.

The CDR3 DNA, read in part, is TGTGCCAGCAGTTACCGGGCAGGGGAGCCCTATAATTCACCC. Amino acid sequence: CASSYRAGEPYNSP. The complete CDR3 reads CASSYRAGEPYNSPLHF. The V gene is TRBV6-2 or TRBV6-3, the J gene TRBJ1-6; weak D call: TRBD1 (6 bases). The read terminates 3 residues before the CDR3 end, so the remaining end is supplied by the germline J gene. Germline lookup yields CDR1 MNHEY and CDR2 SVGEGT. V lost 2 bases and J lost 2, with 13 bases in between. CDR3 length: 17 amino acids.

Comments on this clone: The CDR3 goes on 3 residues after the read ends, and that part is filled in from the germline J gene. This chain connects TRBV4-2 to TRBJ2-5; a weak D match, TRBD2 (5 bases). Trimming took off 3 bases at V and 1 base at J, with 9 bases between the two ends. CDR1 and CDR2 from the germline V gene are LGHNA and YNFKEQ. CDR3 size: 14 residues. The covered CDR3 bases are TGTGCCAGCAGCCAGGAAGCGGTCCAAGAGACC. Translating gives CASSQEAVQET. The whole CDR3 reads CASSQEAVQETQYF.

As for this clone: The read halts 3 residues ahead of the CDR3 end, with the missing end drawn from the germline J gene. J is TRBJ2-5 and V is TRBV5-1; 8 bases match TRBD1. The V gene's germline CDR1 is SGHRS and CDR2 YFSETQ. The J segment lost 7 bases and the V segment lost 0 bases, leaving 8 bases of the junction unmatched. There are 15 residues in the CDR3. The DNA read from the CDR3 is TGCGCCAGCAGCTTGGAGCCGGGACAGGAGGGGACC. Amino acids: CASSLEPGQEGT. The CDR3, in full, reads CASSLEPGQEGTQYF. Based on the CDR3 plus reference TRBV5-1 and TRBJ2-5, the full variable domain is KAGVTQTPRYLIKTRGQQVTLSCSPISGHRSVSWYQQTPGQGLQFLFEYFSETQRNKGNFPGRFSGRQFSNSRSEMNVSTLELGDSALYLCASSLEPGQEGTQYFGPGTRLLVL.

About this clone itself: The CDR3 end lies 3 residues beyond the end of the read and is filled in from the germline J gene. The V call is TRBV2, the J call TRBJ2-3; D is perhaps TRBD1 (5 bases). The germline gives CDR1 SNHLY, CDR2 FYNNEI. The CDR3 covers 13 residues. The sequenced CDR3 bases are TGTGCCAGCAGAGAGACAGAGACTGAGGCG. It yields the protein CASRETETEA. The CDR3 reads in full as CASRETETEAQYF.

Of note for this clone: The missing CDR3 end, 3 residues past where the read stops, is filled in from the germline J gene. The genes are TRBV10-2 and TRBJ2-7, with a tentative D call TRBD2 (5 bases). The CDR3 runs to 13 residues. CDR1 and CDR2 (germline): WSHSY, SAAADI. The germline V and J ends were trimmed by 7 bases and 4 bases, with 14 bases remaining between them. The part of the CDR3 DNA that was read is TGCGCCAGCACTCTGACAAGGACTTACGAG. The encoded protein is CASTLTRTYE. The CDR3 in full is CASTLTRTYEQYF.

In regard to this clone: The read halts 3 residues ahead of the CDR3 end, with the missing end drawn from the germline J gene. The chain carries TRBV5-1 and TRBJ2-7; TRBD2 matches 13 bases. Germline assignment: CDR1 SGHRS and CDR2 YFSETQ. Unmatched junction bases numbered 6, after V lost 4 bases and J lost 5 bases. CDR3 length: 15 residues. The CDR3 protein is CASSPLAGGPHEQYF. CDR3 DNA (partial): TGCGCCAGCAGCCCACTAGCGGGAGGGCCCCACGAG.

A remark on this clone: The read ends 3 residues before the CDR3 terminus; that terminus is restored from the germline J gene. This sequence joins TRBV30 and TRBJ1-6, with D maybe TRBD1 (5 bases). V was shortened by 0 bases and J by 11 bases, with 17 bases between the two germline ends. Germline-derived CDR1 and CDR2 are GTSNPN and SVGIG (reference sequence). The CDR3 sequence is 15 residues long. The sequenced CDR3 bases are TGTGCCTGGAGTGTCCGGATGATTAGGGGAACACCC. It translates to CAWSVRMIRGTP. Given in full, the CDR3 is CAWSVRMIRGTPLHF.

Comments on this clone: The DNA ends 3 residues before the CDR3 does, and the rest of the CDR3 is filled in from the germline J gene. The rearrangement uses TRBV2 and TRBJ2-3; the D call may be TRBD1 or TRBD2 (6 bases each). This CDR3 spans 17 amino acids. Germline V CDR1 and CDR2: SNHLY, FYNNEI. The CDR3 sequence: CASSPLLLLGGGETQYF. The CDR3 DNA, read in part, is TGTGCCAGCAGTCCCCTTCTCCTACTAGGAGGGGGAGAGACG.

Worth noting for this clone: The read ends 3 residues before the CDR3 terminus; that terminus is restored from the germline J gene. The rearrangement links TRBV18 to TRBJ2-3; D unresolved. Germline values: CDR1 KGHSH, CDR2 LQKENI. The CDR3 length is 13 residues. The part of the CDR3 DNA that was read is TGTGCCAGCTCACCAGGGCGAGATCAGCCG. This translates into CASSPGRDQP. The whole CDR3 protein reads CASSPGRDQPQYF.

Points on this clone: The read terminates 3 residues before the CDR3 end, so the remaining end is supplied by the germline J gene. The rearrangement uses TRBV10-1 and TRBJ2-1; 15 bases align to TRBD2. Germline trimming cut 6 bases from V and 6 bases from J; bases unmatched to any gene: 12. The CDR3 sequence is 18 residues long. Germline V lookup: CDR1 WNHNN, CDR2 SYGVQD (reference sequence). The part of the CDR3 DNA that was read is TGCGCCAGCAGCGCGGGACTAGCGGGGGGTTACGGTTTCAATGAG. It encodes CASSAGLAGGYGFNE. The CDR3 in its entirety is CASSAGLAGGYGFNEQFF.